This T cell receptor (beta chain) was sequenced during a study of T cells after yellow fever vaccination. Study-level points and caveats: Almost every vaccine-responding clonotype was undetectable in sorted memory subsets on day 0.

This clonotype has at least ten counts. TCRdb itself ran the 5' RACE reads through MiXCR, one entry per CDR3 protein. The sample holds some 16,000 distinct CDR3 sequences, approximately 4% seen once. V lost 6 bases, J lost 5 bases, and 7 bases stayed unmatched. Germline V gene sequence: CDR1 LNHDA, CDR2 SQIVND (reference sequence). This CDR3 is 15 amino acids long. V is TRBV19 and J is TRBJ2-5; 12 bases are a match to TRBD2. Sequencing used PBMCs, either bulk or a sorted T-cell subset (CD4+, CD8+, memory, or dextramer-sorted; not recorded which), obtained 15 days after the yellow fever booster vaccination. The receptor comes from a man aged 25-45 years who received the YFV17D yellow fever vaccine. The CDR3 sequence is CASRPQTSGSETQYF. The CDR3 nucleotides are TGTGCCAGTAGGCCCCAGACTAGCGGGAGTGAGACCCAGTACTTC. The entire variable domain, with the rest obtained from reference TRBV19 and TRBJ2-5, is as follows: DGGITQSPKYLFRKEGQNVTLSCEQNLNHDAMYWYRQDPGQGLRLIYYSQIVNDFQKGDIAEGYSVSREKKESFPLTVTSAQKNPTAFYLCASRPQTSGSETQYFGPGTRLLVL.